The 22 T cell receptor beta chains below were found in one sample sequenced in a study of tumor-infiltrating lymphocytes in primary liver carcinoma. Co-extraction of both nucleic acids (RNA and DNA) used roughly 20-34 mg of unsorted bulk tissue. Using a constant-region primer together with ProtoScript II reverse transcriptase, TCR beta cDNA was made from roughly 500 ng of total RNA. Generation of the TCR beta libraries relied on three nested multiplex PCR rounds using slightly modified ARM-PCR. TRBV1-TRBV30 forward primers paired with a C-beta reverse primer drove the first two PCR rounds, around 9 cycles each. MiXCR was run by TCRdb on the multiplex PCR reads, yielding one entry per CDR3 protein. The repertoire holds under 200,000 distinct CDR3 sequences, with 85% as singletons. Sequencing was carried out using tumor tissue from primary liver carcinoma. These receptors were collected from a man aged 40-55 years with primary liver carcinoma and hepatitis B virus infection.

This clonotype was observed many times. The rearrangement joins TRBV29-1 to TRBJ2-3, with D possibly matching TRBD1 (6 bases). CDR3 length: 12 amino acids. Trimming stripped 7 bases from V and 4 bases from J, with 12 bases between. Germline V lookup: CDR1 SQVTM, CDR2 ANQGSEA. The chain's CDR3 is CSDTRGADTQYF. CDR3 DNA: TGCAGCGACACCAGGGGCGCAGATACGCAGTATTTT.

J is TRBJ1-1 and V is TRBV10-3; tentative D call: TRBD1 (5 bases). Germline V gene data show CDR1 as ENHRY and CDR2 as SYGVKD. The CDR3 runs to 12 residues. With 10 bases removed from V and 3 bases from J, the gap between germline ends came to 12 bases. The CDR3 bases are TGTGCCAGTGGGGACTGGGACACTGAAGCTTTCTTT. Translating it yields CASGDWDTEAFF.

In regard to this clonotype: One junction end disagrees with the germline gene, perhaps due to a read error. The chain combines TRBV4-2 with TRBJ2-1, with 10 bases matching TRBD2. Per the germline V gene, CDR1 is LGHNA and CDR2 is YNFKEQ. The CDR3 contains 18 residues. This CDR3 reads CTSSQATSGLSSYNEQFF. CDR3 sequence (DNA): TGTACCAGCAGCCAAGCGACTAGCGGGCTCAGTTCCTACAATGAGCAGTTTTTC.

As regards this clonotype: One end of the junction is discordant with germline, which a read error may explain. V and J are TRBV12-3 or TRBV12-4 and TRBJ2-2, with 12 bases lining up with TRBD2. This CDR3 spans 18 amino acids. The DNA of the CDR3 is TGTGCCAGCAGTTTAGGGGCTAGCGGGAGGGCCAGGACCGGGGAGCTGTTCTTT. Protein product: CASSLGASGRARTGELFF.

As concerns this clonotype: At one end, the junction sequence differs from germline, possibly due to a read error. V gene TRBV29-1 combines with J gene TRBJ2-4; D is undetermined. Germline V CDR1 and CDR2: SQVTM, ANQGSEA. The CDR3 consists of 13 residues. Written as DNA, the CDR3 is TGCAGCGGATTAGGTGGGCAGAATAACATTCAATACTTC. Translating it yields CSGLGGQNNIQYF.

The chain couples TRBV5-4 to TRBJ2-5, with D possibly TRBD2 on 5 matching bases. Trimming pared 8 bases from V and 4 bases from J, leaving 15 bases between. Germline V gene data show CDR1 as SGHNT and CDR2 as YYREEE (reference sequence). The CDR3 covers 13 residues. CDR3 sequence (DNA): TGTGCCAGTAGCCCGATTAGCGTAGAGACCCAGTACTTC. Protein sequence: CASSPISVETQYF. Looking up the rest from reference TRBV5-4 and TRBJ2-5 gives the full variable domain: ETGVTQSPTHLIKTRGQQVTLRCSSQSGHNTVSWYQQALGQGPQFIFQYYREEENGRGNFPPRFSGLQFPNYSSELNVNALELDDSALYLCASSPISVETQYFGPGTRLLVL.

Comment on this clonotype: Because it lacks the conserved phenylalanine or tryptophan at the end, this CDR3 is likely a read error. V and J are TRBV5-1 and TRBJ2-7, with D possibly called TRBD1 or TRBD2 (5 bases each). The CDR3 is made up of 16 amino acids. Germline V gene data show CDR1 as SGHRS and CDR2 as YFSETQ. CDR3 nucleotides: TGTGCCAGCAGCTTGGCCGGGACCGTGAATTACTACGAGCAGTACATC. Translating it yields CASSLAGTVNYYEQYI.

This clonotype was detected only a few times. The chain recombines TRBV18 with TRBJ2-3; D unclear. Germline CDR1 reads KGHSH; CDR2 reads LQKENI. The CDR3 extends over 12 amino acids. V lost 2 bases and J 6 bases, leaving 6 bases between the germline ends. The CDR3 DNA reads TGTGCCAGCTCACCAACCGAGGATACGCAGTATTTT. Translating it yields CASSPTEDTQYF. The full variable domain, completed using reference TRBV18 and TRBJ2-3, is NAGVMQNPRHLVRRRGQEARLRCSPMKGHSHVYWYRQLPEEGLKFMVYLQKENIIDESGMPKERFSAEFPKEGPSILRIQQVVRGDSAAYFCASSPTEDTQYFGPGTRLTVL.

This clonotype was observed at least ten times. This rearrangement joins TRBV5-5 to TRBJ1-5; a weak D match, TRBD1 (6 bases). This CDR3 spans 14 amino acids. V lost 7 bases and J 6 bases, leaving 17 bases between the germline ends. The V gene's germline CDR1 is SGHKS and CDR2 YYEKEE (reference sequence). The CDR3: CASHRGALPQPQHF. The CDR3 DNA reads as TGTGCCAGCCACCGGGGGGCCCTACCTCAGCCCCAGCATTTT. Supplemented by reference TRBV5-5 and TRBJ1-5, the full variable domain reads DAGVTQSPTHLIKTRGQQVTLRCSPISGHKSVSWYQQVLGQGPQFIFQYYEKEERGRGNFPDRFSARQFPNYSSELNVNALLLGDSALYLCASHRGALPQPQHFGDGTRLSIL.

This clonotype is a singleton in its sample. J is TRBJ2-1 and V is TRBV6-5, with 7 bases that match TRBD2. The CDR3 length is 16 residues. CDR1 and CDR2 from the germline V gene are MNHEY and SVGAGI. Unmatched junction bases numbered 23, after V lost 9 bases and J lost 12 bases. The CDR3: CASRTREGPIRGGQFF. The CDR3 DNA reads TGTGCCAGTAGGACTAGAGAGGGCCCGATTCGCGGTGGGCAGTTCTTC.

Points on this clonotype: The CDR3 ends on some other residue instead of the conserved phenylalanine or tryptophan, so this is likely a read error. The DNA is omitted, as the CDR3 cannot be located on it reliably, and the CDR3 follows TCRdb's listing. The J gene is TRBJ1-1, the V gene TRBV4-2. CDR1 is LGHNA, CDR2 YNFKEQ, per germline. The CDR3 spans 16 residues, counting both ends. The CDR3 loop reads CASSPRVSGLYTEALY.

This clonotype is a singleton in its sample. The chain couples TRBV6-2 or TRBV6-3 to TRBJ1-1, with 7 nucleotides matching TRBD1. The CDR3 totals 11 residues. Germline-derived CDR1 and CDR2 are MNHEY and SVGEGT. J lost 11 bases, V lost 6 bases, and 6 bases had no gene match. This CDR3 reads CASRSTGSAFF. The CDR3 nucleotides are TGTGCCAGCAGGTCGACAGGGTCGGCTTTCTTT.

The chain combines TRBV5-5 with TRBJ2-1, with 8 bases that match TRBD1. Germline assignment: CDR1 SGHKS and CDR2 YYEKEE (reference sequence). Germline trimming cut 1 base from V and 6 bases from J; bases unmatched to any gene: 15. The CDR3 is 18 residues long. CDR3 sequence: CASSLYVSEGQGSNEQFF. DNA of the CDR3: TGTGCCAGCAGCTTGTACGTGTCGGAAGGACAGGGTAGCAATGAGCAGTTCTTC.

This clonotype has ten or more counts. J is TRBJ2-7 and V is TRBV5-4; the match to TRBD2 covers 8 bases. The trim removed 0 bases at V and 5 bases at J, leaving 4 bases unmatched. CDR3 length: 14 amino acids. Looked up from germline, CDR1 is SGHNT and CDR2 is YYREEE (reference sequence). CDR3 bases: TGTGCCAGCAGCTTGGCGGGAGGGATCCACGAGCAGTACTTC. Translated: CASSLAGGIHEQYF. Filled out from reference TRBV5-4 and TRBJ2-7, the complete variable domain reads ETGVTQSPTHLIKTRGQQVTLRCSSQSGHNTVSWYQQALGQGPQFIFQYYREEENGRGNFPPRFSGLQFPNYSSELNVNALELDDSALYLCASSLAGGIHEQYFGPGTRLTVT.

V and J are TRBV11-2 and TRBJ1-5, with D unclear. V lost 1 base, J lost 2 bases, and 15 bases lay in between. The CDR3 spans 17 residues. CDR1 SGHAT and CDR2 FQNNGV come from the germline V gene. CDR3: CASSLVGVKGCNQPQHF. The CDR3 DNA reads TGTGCCAGCAGCTTAGTAGGCGTAAAAGGGTGCAATCAGCCCCAGCATTTT.

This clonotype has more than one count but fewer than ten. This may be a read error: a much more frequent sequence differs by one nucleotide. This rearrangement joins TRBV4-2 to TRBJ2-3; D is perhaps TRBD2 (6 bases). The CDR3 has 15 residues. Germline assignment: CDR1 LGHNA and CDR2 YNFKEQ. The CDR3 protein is CATSPRAGLADTQYF. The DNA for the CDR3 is TGTGCCACCAGCCCTAGGGCGGGACTCGCAGATACGCAGTATTTT.

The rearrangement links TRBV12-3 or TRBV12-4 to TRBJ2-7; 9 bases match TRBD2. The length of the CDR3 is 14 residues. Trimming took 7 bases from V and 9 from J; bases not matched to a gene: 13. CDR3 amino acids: CASTAGTSPYMQYF. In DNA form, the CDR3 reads TGTGCCAGCACCGCCGGGACTAGCCCTTACATGCAGTACTTC.

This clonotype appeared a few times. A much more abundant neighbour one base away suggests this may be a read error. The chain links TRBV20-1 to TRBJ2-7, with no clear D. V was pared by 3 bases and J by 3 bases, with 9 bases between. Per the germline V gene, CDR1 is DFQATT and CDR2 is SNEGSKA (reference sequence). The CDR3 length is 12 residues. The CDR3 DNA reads TGCAGTGCTAGTTCGCACGACTACGAGCAGTACTTC. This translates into CSASSHDYEQYF.

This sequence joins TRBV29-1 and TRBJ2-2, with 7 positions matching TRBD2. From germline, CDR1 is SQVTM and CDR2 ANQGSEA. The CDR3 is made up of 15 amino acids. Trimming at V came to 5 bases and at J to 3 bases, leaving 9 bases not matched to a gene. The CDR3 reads CSVSTAGAYTGELFF. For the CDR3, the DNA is TGCAGCGTTTCCACGGCGGGAGCGTACACCGGGGAGCTGTTTTTT.

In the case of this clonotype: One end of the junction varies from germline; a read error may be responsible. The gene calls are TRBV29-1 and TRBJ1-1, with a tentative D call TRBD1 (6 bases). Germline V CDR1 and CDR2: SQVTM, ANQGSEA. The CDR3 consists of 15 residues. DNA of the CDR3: TGCAGCGTTTCCACAGGGTGGGGCATGAAGACTGAAGCTTCCTTT. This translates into CSVSTGWGMKTEASF.

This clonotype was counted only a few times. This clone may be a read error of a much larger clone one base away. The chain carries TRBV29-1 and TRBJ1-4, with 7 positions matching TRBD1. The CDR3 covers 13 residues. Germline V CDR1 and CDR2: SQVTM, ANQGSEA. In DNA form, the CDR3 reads TGCAGCGTCAAGACAGGGTCTAATGAAAAACCGTTTTTT. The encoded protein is CSVKTGSNEKPFF.

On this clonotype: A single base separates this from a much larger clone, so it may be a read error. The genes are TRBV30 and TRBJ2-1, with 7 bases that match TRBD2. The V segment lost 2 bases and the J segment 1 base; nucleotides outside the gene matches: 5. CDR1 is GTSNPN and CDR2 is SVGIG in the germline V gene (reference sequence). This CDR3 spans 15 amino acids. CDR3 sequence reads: CAWSRSSGSYNEQFF. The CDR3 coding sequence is TGTGCCTGGAGTAGGTCTAGCGGATCCTACAATGAGCAGTTCTTC.